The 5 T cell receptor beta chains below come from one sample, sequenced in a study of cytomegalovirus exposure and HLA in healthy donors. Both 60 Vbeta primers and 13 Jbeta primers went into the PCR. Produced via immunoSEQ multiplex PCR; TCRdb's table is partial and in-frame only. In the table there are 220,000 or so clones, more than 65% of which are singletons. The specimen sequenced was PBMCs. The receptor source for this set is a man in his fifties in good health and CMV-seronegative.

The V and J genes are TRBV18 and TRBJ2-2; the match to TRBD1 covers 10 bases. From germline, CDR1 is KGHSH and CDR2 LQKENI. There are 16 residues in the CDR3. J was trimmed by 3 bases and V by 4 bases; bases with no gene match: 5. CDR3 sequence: CASSLKTGGYTGELFF. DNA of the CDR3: TGTGCCAGCTCACTAAAGACAGGGGGCTACACCGGGGAGCTGTTTTTT. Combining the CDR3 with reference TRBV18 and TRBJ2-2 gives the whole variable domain NAGVMQNPRHLVRRRGQEARLRCSPMKGHSHVYWYRQLPEEGLKFMVYLQKENIIDESGMPKERFSAEFPKEGPSILRIQQVVRGDSAAYFCASSLKTGGYTGELFFGEGSRLTVL.

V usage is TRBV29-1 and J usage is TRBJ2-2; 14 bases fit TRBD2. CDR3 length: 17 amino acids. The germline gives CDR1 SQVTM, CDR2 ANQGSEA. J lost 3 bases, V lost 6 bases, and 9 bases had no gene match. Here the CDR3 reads CSVKTSGRARDTGELFF. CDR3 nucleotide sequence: TGCAGCGTCAAGACTAGCGGGAGGGCCCGGGACACCGGGGAGCTGTTTTTT.

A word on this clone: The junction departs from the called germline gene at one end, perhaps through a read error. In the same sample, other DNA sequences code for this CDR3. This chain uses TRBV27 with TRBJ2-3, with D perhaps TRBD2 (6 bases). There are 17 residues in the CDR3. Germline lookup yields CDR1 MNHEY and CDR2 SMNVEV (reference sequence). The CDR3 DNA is TGTGCCAGCAGTTTATCGAAAACTAGCATTGGCACAGATACACAGTATTTT. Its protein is CASSLSKTSIGTDTQYF.

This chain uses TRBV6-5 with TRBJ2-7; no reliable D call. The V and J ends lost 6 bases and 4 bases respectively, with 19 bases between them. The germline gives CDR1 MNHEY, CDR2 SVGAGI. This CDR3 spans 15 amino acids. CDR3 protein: CASRTTGTNPYEQYF. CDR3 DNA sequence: TGTGCCAGCAGAACAACCGGCACTAACCCATACGAGCAGTACTTC.

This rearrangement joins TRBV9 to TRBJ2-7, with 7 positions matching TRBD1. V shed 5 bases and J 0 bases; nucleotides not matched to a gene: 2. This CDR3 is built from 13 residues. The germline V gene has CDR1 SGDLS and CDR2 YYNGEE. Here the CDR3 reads CASRGDSSYEQYF. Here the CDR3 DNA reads TGTGCCAGCAGAGGGGACAGCTCCTACGAGCAGTACTTC. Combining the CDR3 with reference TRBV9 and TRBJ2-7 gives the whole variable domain DSGVTQTPKHLITATGQRVTLRCSPRSGDLSVYWYQQSLDQGLQFLIQYYNGEERAKGNILERFSAQQFPDLHSELNLSSLELGDSALYFCASRGDSSYEQYFGPGTRLTVT.